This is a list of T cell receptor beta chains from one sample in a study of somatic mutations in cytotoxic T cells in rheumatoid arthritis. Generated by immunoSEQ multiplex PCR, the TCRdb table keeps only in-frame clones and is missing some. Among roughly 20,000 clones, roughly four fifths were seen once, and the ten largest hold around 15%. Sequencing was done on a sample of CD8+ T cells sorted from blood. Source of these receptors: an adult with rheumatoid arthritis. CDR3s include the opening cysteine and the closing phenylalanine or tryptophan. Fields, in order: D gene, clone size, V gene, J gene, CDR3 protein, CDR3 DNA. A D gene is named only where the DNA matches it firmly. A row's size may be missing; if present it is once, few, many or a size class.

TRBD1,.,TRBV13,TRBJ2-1,CASSPGTGGNEQFF,TGTGCCAGCAGCCCCGGGACAGGGGGTAATGAGCAGTTCTTC
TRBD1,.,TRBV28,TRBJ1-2,CASSMPGQHSSRGYTF,TGTGCCAGCAGTATGCCGGGACAGCACTCTTCCAGAGGCTACACCTTC
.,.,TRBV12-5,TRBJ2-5,CASGLVNGETQYF,TGTGCTAGTGGTTTGGTAAACGGGGAGACCCAGTACTTC
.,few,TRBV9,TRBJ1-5,CASSVGGQNQPQHF,TGTGCCAGCAGCGTAGGTGGACAAAATCAGCCCCAGCATTTT
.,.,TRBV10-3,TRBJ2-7,CAISGTVAEQYF,TGTGCCATCAGTGGAACAGTCGCCGAGCAGTACTTC
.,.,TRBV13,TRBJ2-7,CASSLEAYEQYF,TGTGCCAGCAGCTTGGAAGCCTACGAGCAGTACTTC
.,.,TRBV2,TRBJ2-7,CASSDRRVGYEQYF,TGTGCCAGCAGTGACCGCAGGGTAGGGTACGAGCAGTACTTC
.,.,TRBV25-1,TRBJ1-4,CASSERRPNEKLFF,TGTGCCAGCAGTGAAAGACGTCCGAATGAAAAACTGTTTTTT
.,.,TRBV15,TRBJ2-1,CATSRDGDLNNEQFF,TGTGCCACCAGCAGAGATGGGGACCTTAACAATGAGCAGTTCTTC
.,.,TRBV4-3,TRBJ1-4,CASSQQFNEKLFF,TGCGCCAGCAGCCAACAGTTTAATGAAAAACTGTTTTTT
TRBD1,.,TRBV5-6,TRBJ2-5,CASRQGIGTQYF,TGTGCCAGCAGACAGGGGATAGGGACCCAGTACTTC
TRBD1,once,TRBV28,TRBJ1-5,CASTLMGLGQGNQPQHF,TGTGCCAGCACACTGATGGGACTGGGACAGGGTAATCAGCCCCAGCATTTT
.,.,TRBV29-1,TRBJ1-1,CSVEDLTGPSMNTEAFF,TGCAGCGTTGAAGATCTGACAGGTCCGTCCATGAACACTGAAGCTTTCTTT
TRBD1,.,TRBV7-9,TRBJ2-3,CASSHTGGGTDTQYF,TGTGCCAGCAGTCATACAGGGGGCGGCACAGATACGCAGTATTTT
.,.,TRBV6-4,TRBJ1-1,CASSPAAGKPEAFF,TGTGCCAGCAGCCCCGCGGCCGGGAAGCCTGAAGCTTTCTTT
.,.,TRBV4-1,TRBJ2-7,CASSHTGTPDEQYF,TGCGCCAGCAGCCATACCGGGACCCCGGACGAGCAGTACTTC
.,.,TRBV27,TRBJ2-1,CASSLSPGYNEQFF,TGTGCCAGCAGTTTATCTCCGGGGTACAATGAGCAGTTCTTC
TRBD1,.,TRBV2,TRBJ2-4,CASSEGRTGTGANIQYF,TGTGCCAGCAGTGAAGGTCGAACGGGAACAGGGGCCAACATTCAGTACTTC
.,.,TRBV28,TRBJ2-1,CASSFVRYNEQFF,TGTGCCAGCAGTTTTGTTAGGTACAATGAGCAGTTCTTC
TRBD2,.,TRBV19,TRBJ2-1,CASSILAGDNEQFF,TGTGCCAGTAGTATCCTAGCGGGAGATAATGAGCAGTTCTTC
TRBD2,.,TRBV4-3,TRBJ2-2,CASSPGLAAGELFF,TGCGCCAGCAGCCCCGGACTAGCGGCCGGGGAGCTGTTTTTT
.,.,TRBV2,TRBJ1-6,CASSGRGDSPLHF,TGTGCCAGCAGTGGCAGGGGTGATTCACCCCTCCACTTT
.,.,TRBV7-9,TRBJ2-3,CASSLRPIGASSTDTQYF,TGTGCCAGCAGCTTACGGCCCATTGGGGCCTCCAGTACAGATACGCAGTATTTT
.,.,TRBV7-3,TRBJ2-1,CASSVYLGGEQFF,TGTGCCAGCAGCGTATACCTGGGTGGGGAGCAGTTCTTC
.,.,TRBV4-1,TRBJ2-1,CASSQVAVLGSDEQFF,TGCGCCAGCAGCCAAGTAGCGGTCCTGGGTAGTGATGAGCAGTTCTTC
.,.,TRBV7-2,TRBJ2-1,CASSLNPLHEQFF,TGTGCCAGCAGCTTAAACCCTCTGCATGAGCAGTTCTTC
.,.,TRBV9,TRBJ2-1,CASSFMGGNEQFF,TGTGCCAGCAGCTTCATGGGGGGCAATGAGCAGTTCTTC
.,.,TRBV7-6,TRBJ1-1,CASSIGGTNTEAFF,TGTGCCAGCAGCATAGGCGGAACCAACACTGAAGCTTTCTTT
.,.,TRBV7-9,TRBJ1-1,CASSLLDVSSEAFF,TGTGCCAGCAGTCTTCTGGACGTTAGCTCTGAAGCTTTCTTT
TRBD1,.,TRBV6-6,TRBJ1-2,CASSPGTEGYTF,TGTGCCAGCAGCCCCGGGACAGAGGGCTACACCTTC
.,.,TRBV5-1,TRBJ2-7,CASSLEAGPSYEQYF,TGCGCCAGCAGCTTGGAGGCGGGTCCGTCCTACGAGCAGTACTTC
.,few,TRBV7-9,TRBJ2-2,CASSRTGELFF,TGTGCCAGCAGCCGCACCGGGGAGCTGTTTTTT
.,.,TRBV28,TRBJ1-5,CASRPGTPNQPQHF,TGTGCCAGCAGGCCCGGGACACCTAATCAGCCCCAGCATTTT
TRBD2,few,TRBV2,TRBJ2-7,CASSGLAGLHQLTYEQYF,TGTGCCAGCAGTGGACTAGCGGGACTACACCAACTAACTTATGAGCAGTACTTC
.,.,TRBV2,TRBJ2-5,CASSEALAGGQETQYF,TGTGCCAGCAGTGAAGCCCTTGCTGGGGGTCAAGAGACCCAGTACTTC
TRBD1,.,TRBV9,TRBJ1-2,CASSVGDSYSHGYTF,TGTGCCAGCAGCGTAGGGGACAGTTACTCTCATGGCTACACCTTC
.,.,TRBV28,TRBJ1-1,CASSFMGALNTEAFF,TGTGCCAGCAGTTTCATGGGGGCTTTGAACACTGAAGCTTTCTTT
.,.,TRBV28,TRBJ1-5,CASRGSLLYQPQHF,TGTGCCAGCAGAGGGAGCCTTCTTTATCAGCCCCAGCATTTT